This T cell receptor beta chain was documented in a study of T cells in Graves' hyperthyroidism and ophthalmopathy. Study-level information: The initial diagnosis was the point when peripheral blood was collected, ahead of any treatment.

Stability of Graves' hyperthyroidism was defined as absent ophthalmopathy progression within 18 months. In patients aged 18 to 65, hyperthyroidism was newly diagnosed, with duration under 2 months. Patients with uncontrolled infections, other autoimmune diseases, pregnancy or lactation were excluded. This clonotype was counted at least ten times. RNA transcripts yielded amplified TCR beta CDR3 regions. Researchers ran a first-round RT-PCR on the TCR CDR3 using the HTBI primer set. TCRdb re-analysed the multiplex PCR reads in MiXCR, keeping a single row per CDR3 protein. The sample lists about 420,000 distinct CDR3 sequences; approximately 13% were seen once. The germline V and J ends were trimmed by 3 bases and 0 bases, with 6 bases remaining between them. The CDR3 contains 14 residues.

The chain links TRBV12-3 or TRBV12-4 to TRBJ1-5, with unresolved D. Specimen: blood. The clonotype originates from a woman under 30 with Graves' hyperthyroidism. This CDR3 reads CASSLGNSNQPQHF. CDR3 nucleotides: TGTGCCAGCAGTTTGGGAAATAGCAATCAGCCCCAGCATTTT.